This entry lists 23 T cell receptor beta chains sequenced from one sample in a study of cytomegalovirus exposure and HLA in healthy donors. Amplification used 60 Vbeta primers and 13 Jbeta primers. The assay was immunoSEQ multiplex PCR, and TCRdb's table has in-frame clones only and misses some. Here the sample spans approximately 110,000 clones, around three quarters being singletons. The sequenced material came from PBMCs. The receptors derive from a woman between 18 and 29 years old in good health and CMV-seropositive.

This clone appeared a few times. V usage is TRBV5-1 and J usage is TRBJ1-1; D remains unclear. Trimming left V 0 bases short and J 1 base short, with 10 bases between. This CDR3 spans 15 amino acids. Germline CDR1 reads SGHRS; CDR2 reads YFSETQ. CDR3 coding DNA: TGCGCCAGCAGCTTGGCCGGGATTGAGAACACTGAAGCTTTCTTT. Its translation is CASSLAGIENTEAFF.

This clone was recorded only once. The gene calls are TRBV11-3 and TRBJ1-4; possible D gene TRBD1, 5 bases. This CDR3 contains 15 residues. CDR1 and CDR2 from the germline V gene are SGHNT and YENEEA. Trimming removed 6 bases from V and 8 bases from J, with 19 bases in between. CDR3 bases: TGTGCCAGCAGTCAATACCGGGGGGACGGGGAAAAACTGTTTTTT. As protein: CASSQYRGDGEKLFF.

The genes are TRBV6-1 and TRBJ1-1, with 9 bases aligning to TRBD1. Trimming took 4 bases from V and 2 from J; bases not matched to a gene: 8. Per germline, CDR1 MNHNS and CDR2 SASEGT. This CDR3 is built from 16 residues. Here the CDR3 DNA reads TGTGCCAGCAGTGGCCGGGGACAGGGAGTAAACACTGAAGCTTTCTTT. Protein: CASSGRGQGVNTEAFF.

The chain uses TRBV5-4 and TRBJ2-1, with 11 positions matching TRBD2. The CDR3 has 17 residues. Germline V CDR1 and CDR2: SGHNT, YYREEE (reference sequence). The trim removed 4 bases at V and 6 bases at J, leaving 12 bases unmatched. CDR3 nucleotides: TGTGCCAGCAGCGTGACGATTACTAGCGGGAGAGTCAATGAGCAGTTCTTC. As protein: CASSVTITSGRVNEQFF.

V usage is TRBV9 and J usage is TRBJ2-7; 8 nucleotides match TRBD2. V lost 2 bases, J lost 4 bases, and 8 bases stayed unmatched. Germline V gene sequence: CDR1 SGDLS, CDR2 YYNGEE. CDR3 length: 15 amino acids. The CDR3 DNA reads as TGTGCCAGCAGCGTTGGAGCGGGAGTGAAGTACGAGCAGTACTTC. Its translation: CASSVGAGVKYEQYF. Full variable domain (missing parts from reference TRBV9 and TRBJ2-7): DSGVTQTPKHLITATGQRVTLRCSPRSGDLSVYWYQQSLDQGLQFLIQYYNGEERAKGNILERFSAQQFPDLHSELNLSSLELGDSALYFCASSVGAGVKYEQYFGPGTRLTVT.

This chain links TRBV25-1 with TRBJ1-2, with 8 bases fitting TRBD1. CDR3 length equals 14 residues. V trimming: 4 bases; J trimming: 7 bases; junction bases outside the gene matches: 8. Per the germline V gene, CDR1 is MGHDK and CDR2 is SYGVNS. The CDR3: CASSGLATGVGYTF. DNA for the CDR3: TGTGCCAGCAGTGGACTCGCGACAGGGGTTGGCTACACCTTC.

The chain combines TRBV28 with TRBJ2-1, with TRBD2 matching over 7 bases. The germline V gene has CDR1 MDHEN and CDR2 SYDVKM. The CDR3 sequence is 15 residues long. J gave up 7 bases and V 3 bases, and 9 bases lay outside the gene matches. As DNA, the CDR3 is TGTGCCAGCAGTTTCTTAGGCGGGAGAAGGAATGAGCAGTTCTTC. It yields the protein CASSFLGGRRNEQFF.

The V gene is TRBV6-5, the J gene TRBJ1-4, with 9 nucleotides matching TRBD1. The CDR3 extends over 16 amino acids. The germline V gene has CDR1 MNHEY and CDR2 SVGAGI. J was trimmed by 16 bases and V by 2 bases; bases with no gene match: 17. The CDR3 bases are TGTGCCAGCAGTTACCTGACTGGGGACAGGGATGGAACTACGTTTTTT. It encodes CASSYLTGDRDGTTFF.

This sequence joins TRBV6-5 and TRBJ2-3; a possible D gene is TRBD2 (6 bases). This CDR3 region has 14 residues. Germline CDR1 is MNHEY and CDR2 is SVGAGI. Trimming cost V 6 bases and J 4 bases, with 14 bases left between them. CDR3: CASRDLGTSDTQYF. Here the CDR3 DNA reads TGTGCCAGCAGAGACCTTGGGACTTCAGATACGCAGTATTTT.

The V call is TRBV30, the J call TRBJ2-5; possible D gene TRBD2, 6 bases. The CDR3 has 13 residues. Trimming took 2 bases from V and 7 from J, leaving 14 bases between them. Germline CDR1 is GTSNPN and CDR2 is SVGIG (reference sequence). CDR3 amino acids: CAWSKEGRGTQYF. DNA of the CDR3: TGTGCCTGGAGTAAGGAGGGGCGGGGGACCCAGTACTTC. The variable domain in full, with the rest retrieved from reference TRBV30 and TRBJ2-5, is SQTIHQWPATLVQPVGSPLSLECTVEGTSNPNLYWYRQAAGRGLQLLFYSVGIGQISSEVPQNLSASRPQDRQFILSSKKLLLSDSGFYLCAWSKEGRGTQYFGPGTRLLVL.

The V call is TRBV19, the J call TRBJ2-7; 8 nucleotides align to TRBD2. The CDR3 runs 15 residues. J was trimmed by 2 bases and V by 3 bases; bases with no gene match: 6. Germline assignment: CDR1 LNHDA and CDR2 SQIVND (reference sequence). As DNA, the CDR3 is TGTGCCAGTAGTATCCAAGCGGGAGCCACCTACGAGCAGTACTTC. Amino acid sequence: CASSIQAGATYEQYF.

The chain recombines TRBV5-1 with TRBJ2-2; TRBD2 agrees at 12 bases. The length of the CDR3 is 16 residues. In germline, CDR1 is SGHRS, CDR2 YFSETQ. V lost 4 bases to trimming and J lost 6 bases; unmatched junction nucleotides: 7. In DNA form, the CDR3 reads TGCGCCAGCAGCCCTCGACTAGCGGGAGCGGCCGGGGAGCTGTTTTTT. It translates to CASSPRLAGAAGELFF.

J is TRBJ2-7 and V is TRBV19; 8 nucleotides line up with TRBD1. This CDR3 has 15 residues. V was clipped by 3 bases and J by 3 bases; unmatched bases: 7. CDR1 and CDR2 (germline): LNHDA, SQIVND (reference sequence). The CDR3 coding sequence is TGTGCCAGTAGTATGGCGGGACAGGCCCTCTACGAGCAGTACTTC. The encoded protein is CASSMAGQALYEQYF.

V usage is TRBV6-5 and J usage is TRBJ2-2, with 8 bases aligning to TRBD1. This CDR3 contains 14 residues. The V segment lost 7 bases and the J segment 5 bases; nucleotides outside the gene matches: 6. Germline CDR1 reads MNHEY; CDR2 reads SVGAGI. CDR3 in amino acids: CASTRTGTTGELFF. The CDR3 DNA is TGTGCCAGCACCCGGACAGGGACGACCGGGGAGCTGTTTTTT.

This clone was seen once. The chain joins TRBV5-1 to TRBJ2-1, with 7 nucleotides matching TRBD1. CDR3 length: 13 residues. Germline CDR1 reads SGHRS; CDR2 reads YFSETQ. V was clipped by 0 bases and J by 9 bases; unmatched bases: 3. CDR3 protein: CASSLETGSEQFF. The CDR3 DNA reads TGCGCCAGCAGCTTGGAGACAGGGAGTGAGCAGTTCTTC.

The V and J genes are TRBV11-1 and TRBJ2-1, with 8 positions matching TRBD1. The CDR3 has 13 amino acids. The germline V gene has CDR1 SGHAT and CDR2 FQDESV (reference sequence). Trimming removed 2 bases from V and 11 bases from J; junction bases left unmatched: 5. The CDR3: CASSLRQGLKQFF. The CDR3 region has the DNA TGTGCCAGCAGCTTACGACAGGGGTTGAAGCAGTTCTTC.

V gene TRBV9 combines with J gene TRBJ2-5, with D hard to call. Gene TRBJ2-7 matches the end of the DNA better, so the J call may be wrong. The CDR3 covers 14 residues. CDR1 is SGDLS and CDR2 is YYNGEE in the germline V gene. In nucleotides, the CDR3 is TGTGCCAGCAGCCCTCCCCCCGACTTTGTCGAGCAGTACTTC. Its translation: CASSPPPDFVEQYF.

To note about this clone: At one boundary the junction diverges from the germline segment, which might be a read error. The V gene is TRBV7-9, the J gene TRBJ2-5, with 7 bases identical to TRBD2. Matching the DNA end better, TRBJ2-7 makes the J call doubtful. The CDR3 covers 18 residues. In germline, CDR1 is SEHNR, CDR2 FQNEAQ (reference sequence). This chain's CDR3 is CSSSPRLRNASGYTEQYF. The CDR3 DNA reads TGTTCCAGCAGTCCGCGTCTGAGGAACGCTAGCGGCTATACCGAGCAGTACTTC.

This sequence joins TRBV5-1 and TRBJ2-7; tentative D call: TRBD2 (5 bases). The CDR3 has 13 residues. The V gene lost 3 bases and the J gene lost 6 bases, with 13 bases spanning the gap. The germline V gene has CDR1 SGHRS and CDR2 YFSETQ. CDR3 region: CASSWTGSREQYF. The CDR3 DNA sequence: TGCGCCAGCAGCTGGACGGGGAGCCGCGAGCAGTACTTC. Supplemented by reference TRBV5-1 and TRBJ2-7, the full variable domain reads KAGVTQTPRYLIKTRGQQVTLSCSPISGHRSVSWYQQTPGQGLQFLFEYFSETQRNKGNFPGRFSGRQFSNSRSEMNVSTLELGDSALYLCASSWTGSREQYFGPGTRLTVT.

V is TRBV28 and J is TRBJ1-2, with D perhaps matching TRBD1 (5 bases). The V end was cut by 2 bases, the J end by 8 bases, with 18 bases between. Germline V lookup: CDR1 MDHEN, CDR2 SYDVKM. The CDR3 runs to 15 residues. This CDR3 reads CASSLARTFRGGYTF. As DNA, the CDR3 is TGTGCCAGCAGTTTAGCCCGCACTTTTCGGGGGGGCTACACCTTC.

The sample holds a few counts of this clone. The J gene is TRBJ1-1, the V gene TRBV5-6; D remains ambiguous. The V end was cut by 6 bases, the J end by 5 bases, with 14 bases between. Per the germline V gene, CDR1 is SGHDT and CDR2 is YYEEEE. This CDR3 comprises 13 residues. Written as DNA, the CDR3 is TGTGCCAGCATTCGGTACCCCGGGACTGAAGCTTTCTTT. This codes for CASIRYPGTEAFF. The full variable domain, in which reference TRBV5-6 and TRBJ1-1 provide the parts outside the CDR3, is DAGVTQSPTHLIKTRGQQVTLRCSPKSGHDTVSWYQQALGQGPQFIFQYYEEEERQRGNFPDRFSGHQFPNYSSELNVNALLLGDSALYLCASIRYPGTEAFFGQGTRLTVV.

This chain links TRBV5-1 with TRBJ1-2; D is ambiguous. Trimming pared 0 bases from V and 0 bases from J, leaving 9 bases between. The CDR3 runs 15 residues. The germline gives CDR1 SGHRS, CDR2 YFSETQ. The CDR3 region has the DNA TGCGCCAGCAGCTTGGGTGACACCGCTAACTATGGCTACACCTTC. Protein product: CASSLGDTANYGYTF. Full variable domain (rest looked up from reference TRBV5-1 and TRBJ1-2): KAGVTQTPRYLIKTRGQQVTLSCSPISGHRSVSWYQQTPGQGLQFLFEYFSETQRNKGNFPGRFSGRQFSNSRSEMNVSTLELGDSALYLCASSLGDTANYGYTFGSGTRLTVV.

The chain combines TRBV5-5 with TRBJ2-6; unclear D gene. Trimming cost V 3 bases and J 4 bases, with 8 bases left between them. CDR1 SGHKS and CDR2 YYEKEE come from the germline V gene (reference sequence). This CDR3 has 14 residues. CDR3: CASSWSGGANVLTF. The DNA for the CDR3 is TGTGCCAGCAGCTGGAGTGGCGGGGCCAACGTCCTGACTTTC.